Presented here are 10 T cell receptor beta chains from one specimen sequenced in a study of blood T cell repertoires in COVID-19. Sequencing was performed with immunoSEQ multiplex PCR; in TCRdb, only in-frame clones are kept and a portion is missing. The sample consists of 120,000 to 150,000 clones, approximately 83% of them appearing once. Material for sequencing was peripheral blood. The receptors here all came from a woman aged 55-70 years with COVID-19, enrolled during active disease.

This clone was seen once. The chain links TRBV5-1 to TRBJ2-3, with a possible D match to TRBD2 (5 bases). V lost 4 bases and J 0 bases, leaving 12 bases between the germline ends. This CDR3 region has 15 residues. Germline V gene data show CDR1 as SGHRS and CDR2 as YFSETQ. The CDR3 DNA sequence: TGCGCCAGCAGCCCGGGGATCCCAAGCACAGATACGCAGTATTTT. Protein: CASSPGIPSTDTQYF.

The rearrangement uses TRBV3-1 (or the pseudogene TRBV3-2) and TRBJ2-5, with TRBD2 as a possible D gene (6 bases). Looked up from germline, CDR1 is LGHDT and CDR2 is YNNKEL (reference sequence). Trimming took off 3 bases at V and 2 bases at J, with 19 bases between the two ends. The CDR3 spans 17 residues. This chain's CDR3 is CASSQAGTSLWQETQYF. In DNA form, the CDR3 reads TGTGCCAGCAGCCAGGCCGGGACTTCCCTTTGGCAAGAGACCCAGTACTTC.

The chain combines TRBV6-5 with TRBJ1-6, with 10 nucleotides matching TRBD1. The CDR3 length is 15 residues. The ends lost 0 bases at V and 7 bases at J; junction bases unmatched: 0. Germline assignment: CDR1 MNHEY and CDR2 SVGAGI. CDR3 amino acids: CASSYSGQGNSPLHF. CDR3 DNA: TGTGCCAGCAGTTACTCGGGACAGGGGAATTCACCCCTCCACTTT.

The chain uses TRBV6-5 and TRBJ2-2, with D hard to call. Trimming left V 7 bases short and J 3 bases short, with 15 bases between. This CDR3 is built from 15 residues. Germline V gene lookup returns CDR1 MNHEY and CDR2 SVGAGI. CDR3: CASNNNHGYTGELFF. DNA of the CDR3: TGTGCCAGCAATAACAACCACGGGTACACCGGGGAGCTGTTTTTT.

The chain is built from TRBV6-5 and TRBJ2-1, with D unclear. Trimming shortened V by 0 bases and J by 8 bases, and 11 bases separated the two germline ends. The length of the CDR3 is 14 residues. The V gene's germline CDR1 is MNHEY and CDR2 SVGAGI. DNA of the CDR3: TGTGCCAGCAGTTACTCGAGTATCGGGTATGAGCAGTTCTTC. Protein: CASSYSSIGYEQFF.

The CDR3 protein is CASSLEGGRAYEQYF. CDR3 sequence (DNA): TGTGCCAGCAGCTTGGAGGGCGGCAGGGCCTACGAGCAGTACTTC. The chain combines TRBV11-3 with TRBJ2-7; a possible D gene is TRBD2 (6 bases). V lost 3 bases and J lost 2, with 14 bases in between. CDR3 length: 15 residues. Germline values: CDR1 SGHNT, CDR2 YENEEA.

Comment on this clone: The junction differs from germline at one of its ends, possibly a read error. This sequence joins TRBV19 and TRBJ1-4, with D perhaps TRBD1 (6 bases). Germline V lookup: CDR1 LNHDA, CDR2 SQIVND (reference sequence). This CDR3 spans 13 amino acids. The CDR3 DNA is TGTGCCAGTAGTATCCTCAGGGGCGAAAGACTGTTTTTT. Residues: CASSILRGERLFF.

The rearrangement joins TRBV10-3 to TRBJ1-3; 9 nucleotides line up with TRBD1. CDR1 is ENHRY, CDR2 SYGVKD, per germline. CDR3 size: 14 residues. Unmatched junction bases numbered 6, after V lost 5 bases and J lost 7 bases. The CDR3 region is CAISPGQGGNTIYF. DNA of the CDR3: TGTGCCATCAGTCCGGGACAGGGTGGGAACACCATATATTTT.

V usage is TRBV7-9 and J usage is TRBJ2-5; D uncertain. The CDR3 covers 11 residues. V lost 5 bases and J 4 bases, leaving 5 bases between the germline ends. In germline, CDR1 is SEHNR, CDR2 FQNEAQ (reference sequence). This CDR3 is CASSPRETQYF. CDR3 nucleotides: TGTGCCAGCAGCCCCAGAGAGACCCAGTACTTC.

The chain couples TRBV5-1 to TRBJ2-7; D ambiguous. The germline gives CDR1 SGHRS, CDR2 YFSETQ. This CDR3 contains 15 residues. The V end was cut by 4 bases, the J end by 5 bases, with 19 bases between. The CDR3 reads CASSRVPTKVHEQYF. The CDR3, as DNA: TGCGCCAGCAGCCGGGTACCCACGAAGGTCCACGAGCAGTACTTC.